Sequencing of this T cell receptor beta chain was carried out in a study of blood T cell repertoires in COVID-19. Turning to the study itself: Italy, Spain and the United States were the sources of the convalescent and acute COVID-19 samples. T cells, B-cell-depleted T cells, or PBMCs supplied cDNA or gDNA.

In the original analysis: Quantification of nucleated cells was approximated via reference gene primer amplification. TCRdb's table, derived via immunoSEQ multiplex PCR, lists solely in-frame clones and lacks some. That table is the source of V, J and clone size, and D and trimming were worked out from the DNA. The sample has around 380,000 clones, 81% seen once. Points on this clone: A read error may account for a junction end that differs from germline.

Germline CDR1 reads LGHDT; CDR2 reads YNNKEL (reference sequence). This CDR3 is 15 amino acids long. The rearrangement joins TRBV3-1 (or the pseudogene TRBV3-2) to TRBJ2-1, with 8 bases identical to TRBD1. This clonotype was obtained from a human donor with acute or convalescent COVID-19. The donor label of this sample is uncertain. The sequenced sample consisted of peripheral blood. The CDR3 loop reads CASSRGQGRYDEQFF. Written as DNA, the CDR3 is TGTGCCAGCAGCCGAGGACAGGGACGCTACGATGAGCAGTTCTTC.